These 21 T cell receptor beta chains were all obtained from the same sample, sequenced in a study of graft-versus-host responses after intestinal transplantation. Method: immunoSEQ multiplex PCR; TCRdb's copy keeps in-frame clones and lacks some. This table has 70,000 to 95,000 clones, around 93% appearing once. Their antigen targets remain unknown. This sample comprised unstimulated CD8+ T cells sorted from spleen or lymph node cells, obtained before transplant. Receptor source: a human donor who was the organ donor for an intestinal transplant.

This clone appeared a single time. The gene calls are TRBV9 and TRBJ1-2; D perhaps matches TRBD1 (6 bases). CDR1 is SGDLS, CDR2 YYNGEE, per germline. Trimming pared 4 bases from V and 4 bases from J, leaving 11 bases between. The CDR3 extends over 13 amino acids. For the CDR3, the DNA is TGTGCCAGCAGCCACCCAGGGGTCTATGGCTACACCTTC. Translated, it gives CASSHPGVYGYTF.

This rearrangement joins TRBV27 to TRBJ2-1; maybe TRBD1 (6 bases). V lost 6 bases and J 5 bases, leaving 11 bases between the germline ends. The germline gives CDR1 MNHEY, CDR2 SMNVEV (reference sequence). This CDR3 has 13 residues. CDR3 amino acids: CASRGGIDNEQFF. CDR3 coding DNA: TGTGCCAGCAGAGGGGGTATCGACAATGAGCAGTTCTTC.

The rearrangement joins TRBV11-2 to TRBJ2-7; maybe TRBD1 (6 bases). Looked up from germline, CDR1 is SGHAT and CDR2 is FQNNGV. The CDR3 contains 14 residues. Trimming took off 4 bases at V and 7 bases at J, with 17 bases between the two ends. This CDR3 reads CASSSETSGEEQYF. The CDR3 coding sequence is TGTGCCAGCAGCTCCGAAACCTCAGGGGAGGAGCAGTACTTC.

The chain is built from TRBV9 and TRBJ2-3; D is undetermined. This CDR3 has 15 amino acids. CDR1 SGDLS and CDR2 YYNGEE come from the germline V gene. The V and J ends lost 0 bases and 2 bases respectively, with 10 bases between them. CDR3: CASSVGRVHTDTQYF. The CDR3 DNA reads TGTGCCAGCAGCGTAGGAAGAGTCCACACAGATACGCAGTATTTT.

V usage is TRBV18 and J usage is TRBJ2-3; maybe TRBD1 (6 bases). Trimming cost V 6 bases and J 2 bases, with 15 bases left between them. Germline V lookup: CDR1 KGHSH, CDR2 LQKENI. The CDR3 extends over 15 amino acids. CDR3 protein: CASSTTRGSTDTQYF. DNA for the CDR3: TGTGCCAGCTCCACAACAAGGGGGTCCACAGATACGCAGTATTTT.

The gene calls are TRBV15 and TRBJ2-1, with 8 bases fitting TRBD1. The germline gives CDR1 LNHNV, CDR2 YYDKDF (reference sequence). The CDR3 runs to 15 residues. After removal of 2 bases from V and 2 bases from J, the junction contained 2 bases not matched to a gene. The CDR3 sequence: CATSRNRGTYNEQFF. The CDR3 nucleotides read TGTGCCACCAGCAGAAACAGGGGGACCTACAATGAGCAGTTCTTC.

The CDR3 sequence is CASILFFGAPSLSTDTQYF. In nucleotides, the CDR3 is TGTGCCAGCATCCTATTTTTCGGAGCCCCATCATTAAGCACAGATACGCAGTATTTT. V is TRBV5-5 and J is TRBJ2-3; the D is unclear. Germline assignment: CDR1 SGHKS and CDR2 YYEKEE (reference sequence). Trimming left V 6 bases short and J 0 bases short, with 26 bases between. The CDR3 length is 19 residues. Complete variable domain (other parts from reference TRBV5-5 and TRBJ2-3): DAGVTQSPTHLIKTRGQQVTLRCSPISGHKSVSWYQQVLGQGPQFIFQYYEKEERGRGNFPDRFSARQFPNYSSELNVNALLLGDSALYLCASILFFGAPSLSTDTQYFGPGTRLTVL.

V and J are TRBV5-6 and TRBJ2-7; D unclear. Germline values: CDR1 SGHDT, CDR2 YYEEEE. The CDR3 is 15 residues long. The V and J ends lost 3 bases and 2 bases respectively, with 15 bases between them. CDR3 in DNA: TGTGCCAGCAGCTCCCCCCGAGGAATGCCCTACGAGCAGTACTTC. Translating it yields CASSSPRGMPYEQYF.

This clone was recorded once. The rearrangement joins TRBV27 to TRBJ1-1; 7 nucleotides align to TRBD1. Germline values: CDR1 MNHEY, CDR2 SMNVEV (reference sequence). This CDR3 has 13 amino acids. Trimming cost V 3 bases and J 4 bases; bases outside gene matches: 2. This CDR3 is CASSFPGGTEAFF. CDR3 coding DNA: TGTGCCAGCAGTTTCCCAGGGGGCACTGAAGCTTTCTTT.

The chain couples TRBV6-1 to TRBJ2-2, with TRBD1 matching over 7 bases. With V trimmed by 3 bases and J by 4 bases, 8 bases remained unmatched. The CDR3 sequence is 16 residues long. Looked up from germline, CDR1 is MNHNS and CDR2 is SASEGT. CDR3 sequence: CASSDQGRGRTGELFF. CDR3 sequence (DNA): TGTGCCAGCAGTGATCAGGGAAGGGGGCGCACCGGGGAGCTGTTTTTT.

This rearrangement joins TRBV13 to TRBJ2-5; a possible D gene is TRBD2 (6 bases). The germline V and J ends were trimmed by 7 bases and 3 bases, with 12 bases remaining between them. The germline V gene encodes CDR1 PRHDT and CDR2 FYEKMQ (reference sequence). The CDR3 length is 13 residues. CDR3 protein: CASTVGTEETQYF. The CDR3 DNA follows: TGTGCCAGCACGGTAGGGACTGAAGAGACCCAGTACTTC.

The chain carries TRBV2 and TRBJ1-5; tentatively, D is TRBD1 (5 bases). The germline V gene encodes CDR1 SNHLY and CDR2 FYNNEI. There are 14 residues in the CDR3. V gave up 6 bases and J gave up 6 bases, with 15 bases separating them. Here the CDR3 DNA reads TGTGCCAGCAGGATAACAGGCGGGGGTCAGCCCCAGCATTTT. Translating it yields CASRITGGGQPQHF.

The J gene is TRBJ1-1, the V gene TRBV27; 7 nucleotides match TRBD1. The V segment lost 5 bases and the J segment 1 base; nucleotides outside the gene matches: 4. CDR1 and CDR2 (germline): MNHEY, SMNVEV (reference sequence). CDR3 length equals 14 residues. This CDR3 is CASSLRQGNTEAFF. DNA for the CDR3: TGTGCCAGCAGTCTACGACAGGGGAACACTGAAGCTTTCTTT.

V gene TRBV4-1 combines with J gene TRBJ2-2, with 7 bases that match TRBD2. Germline trimming cut 1 base from V and 3 bases from J; bases unmatched to any gene: 2. Looked up from germline, CDR1 is MGHRA and CDR2 is YSYEKL. The CDR3 contains 15 residues. The CDR3 DNA reads as TGCGCCAGCAGCCAAGGAGCGGGGCACACCGGGGAGCTGTTTTTT. It yields the protein CASSQGAGHTGELFF.

About this clone: At one of its ends the junction is not consistent with the germline gene, which may arise from a read error. V and J are TRBV28 and TRBJ2-3; 10 nucleotides align to TRBD2. The CDR3 loop spans 16 amino acids. CDR1 is MDHEN and CDR2 is SYDVKM in the germline V gene. CDR3 bases: TGTGTCAGCAGTGCTGGACTAGCGGCCAGCACAGATACGCAGTATTTT. It yields the protein CVSSAGLAASTDTQYF.

V gene TRBV27 combines with J gene TRBJ2-1; maybe TRBD2 (5 bases). Germline-derived CDR1 and CDR2 are MNHEY and SMNVEV (reference sequence). V lost 8 bases and J lost 10, with 12 bases in between. This CDR3 has 11 amino acids. CDR3 in DNA: TGTGCCAGCCGCAAATCGGGGGAGCAGTTCTTC. Translated: CASRKSGEQFF.

The chain couples TRBV4-2 to TRBJ2-7; the D gene is possibly TRBD2 (6 bases). The CDR3 runs to 15 residues. Germline CDR1 and CDR2: LGHNA and YNFKEQ. V lost 0 bases, J lost 4 bases, and 13 bases lay in between. CDR3 DNA sequence: TGTGCCAGCAGCCAAGATCCGGGGGTGGGATACGAGCAGTACTTC. Translating gives CASSQDPGVGYEQYF.

The chain couples TRBV4-1 to TRBJ1-4, with TRBD1 matching 11 bases. Germline V gene sequence: CDR1 MGHRA, CDR2 YSYEKL. V shed 6 bases, J shed 8 bases, and the junction held 8 bases outside the gene matches. The CDR3 runs to 15 residues. CDR3 DNA: TGCGCCAGCAGGAGGCGGGACAGGGGGAACGAAAAACTGTTTTTT. This sequence encodes CASRRRDRGNEKLFF.

V and J are TRBV5-8 and TRBJ2-7, with TRBD1 as a possible D gene (5 bases). The CDR3 loop spans 15 amino acids. Germline V gives CDR1 SGHTS, CDR2 YDEGEE. Trimming took 0 bases from V and 2 from J, leaving 12 bases between them. The CDR3 protein is CASSLVGQVTYEQYF. The CDR3 bases are TGTGCCAGCAGCTTGGTGGGGCAGGTAACCTACGAGCAGTACTTC.

The V and J genes are TRBV27 and TRBJ2-7, with 7 positions matching TRBD1. The CDR3 loop spans 13 amino acids. Losses at the gene ends were 6 bases for V and 1 base for J; bases not matched to a gene: 3. CDR1 and CDR2 from the germline V gene are MNHEY and SMNVEV (reference sequence). The CDR3, as DNA: TGTGCCAGCAGCCAGACAGGGTCCTACGAGCAGTACTTC. It yields the protein CASSQTGSYEQYF.

The V call is TRBV9, the J call TRBJ1-1, with a weak D call TRBD1 (6 bases). The CDR3 length is 15 residues. Trimming cost V 0 bases and J 7 bases, with 16 bases left between them. Germline CDR1 and CDR2: SGDLS and YYNGEE. CDR3 residues: CASSVGRGATDEAFF. DNA for the CDR3: TGTGCCAGCAGCGTAGGACGGGGGGCCACGGATGAAGCTTTCTTT.